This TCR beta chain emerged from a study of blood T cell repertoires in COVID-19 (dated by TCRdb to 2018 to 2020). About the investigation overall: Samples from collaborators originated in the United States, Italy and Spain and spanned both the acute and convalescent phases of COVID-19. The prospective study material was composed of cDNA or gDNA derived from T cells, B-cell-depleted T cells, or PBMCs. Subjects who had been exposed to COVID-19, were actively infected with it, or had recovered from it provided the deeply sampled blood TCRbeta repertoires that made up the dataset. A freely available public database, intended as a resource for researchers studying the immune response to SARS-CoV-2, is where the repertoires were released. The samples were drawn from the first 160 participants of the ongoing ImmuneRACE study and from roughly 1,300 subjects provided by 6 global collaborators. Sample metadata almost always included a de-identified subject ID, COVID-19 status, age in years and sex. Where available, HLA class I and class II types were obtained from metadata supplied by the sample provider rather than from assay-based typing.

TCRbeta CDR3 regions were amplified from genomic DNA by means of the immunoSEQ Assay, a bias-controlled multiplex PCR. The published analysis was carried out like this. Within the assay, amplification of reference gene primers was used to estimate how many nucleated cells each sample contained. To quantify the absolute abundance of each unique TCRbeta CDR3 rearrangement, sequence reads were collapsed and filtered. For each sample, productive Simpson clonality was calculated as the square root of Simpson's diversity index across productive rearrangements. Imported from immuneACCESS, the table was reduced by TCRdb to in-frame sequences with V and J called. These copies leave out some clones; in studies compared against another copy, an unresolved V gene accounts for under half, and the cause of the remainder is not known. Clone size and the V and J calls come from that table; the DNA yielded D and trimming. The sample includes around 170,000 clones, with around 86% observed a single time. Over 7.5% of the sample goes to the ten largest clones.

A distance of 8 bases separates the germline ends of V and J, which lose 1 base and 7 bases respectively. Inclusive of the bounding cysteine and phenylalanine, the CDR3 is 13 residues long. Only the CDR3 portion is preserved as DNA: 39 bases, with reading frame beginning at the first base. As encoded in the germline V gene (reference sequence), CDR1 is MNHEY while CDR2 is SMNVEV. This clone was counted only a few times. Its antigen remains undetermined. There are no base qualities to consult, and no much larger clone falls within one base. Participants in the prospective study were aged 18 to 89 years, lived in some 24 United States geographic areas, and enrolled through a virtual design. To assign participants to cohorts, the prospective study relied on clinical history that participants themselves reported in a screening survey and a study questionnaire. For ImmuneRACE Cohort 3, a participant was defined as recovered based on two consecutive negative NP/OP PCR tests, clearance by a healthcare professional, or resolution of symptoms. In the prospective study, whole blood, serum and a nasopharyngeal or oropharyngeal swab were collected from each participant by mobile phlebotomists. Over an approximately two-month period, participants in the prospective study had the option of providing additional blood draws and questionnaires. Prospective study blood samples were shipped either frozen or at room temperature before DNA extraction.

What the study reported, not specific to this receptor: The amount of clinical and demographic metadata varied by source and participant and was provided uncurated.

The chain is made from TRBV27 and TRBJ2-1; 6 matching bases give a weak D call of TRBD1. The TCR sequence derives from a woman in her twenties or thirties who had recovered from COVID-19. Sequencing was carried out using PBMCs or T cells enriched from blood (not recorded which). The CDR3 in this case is CASSLLGQNEQFF. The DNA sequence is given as TGTGCCAGCAGTTTATTAGGACAGAATGAGCAGTTCTTC.